This T cell receptor beta chain was captured by sequencing in a study of blood T cell repertoires in COVID-19. Whole-study context: From T cells, B-cell-depleted T cells, or PBMCs came the material, which was cDNA or gDNA.

The authors' processing: Reference gene primers were amplified, and this amplification served to estimate nucleated cell counts. Only in-frame clones appear in the TCRdb table, and some are missing; sequencing was by immunoSEQ multiplex PCR. Clone size and V and J calls were adopted from that table, with D and trimming inferred from the DNA. The table lists roughly 340,000 clones, more than 75% of them singletons. Losses at the gene ends were 1 base for V and 2 bases for J; bases not matched to a gene: 3. Per germline, CDR1 SGHRS and CDR2 YFSETQ. The CDR3 runs to 16 residues. The rearrangement links TRBV5-1 to TRBJ2-6; 7 nucleotides match TRBD1. The sequencing input was peripheral blood. The clonotype comes from a woman in her forties or fifties with COVID-19, enrolled during active disease. The CDR3 sequence: CASSLTGVTGANVLTF. CDR3 nucleotides: TGCGCCAGCAGCTTGACAGGGGTTACTGGGGCCAACGTCCTGACTTTC. Using reference TRBV5-1 and TRBJ2-6 for the parts outside the CDR3, the full variable domain is KAGVTQTPRYLIKTRGQQVTLSCSPISGHRSVSWYQQTPGQGLQFLFEYFSETQRNKGNFPGRFSGRQFSNSRSEMNVSTLELGDSALYLCASSLTGVTGANVLTFGAGSRLTVL.